The clone carrying this T cell receptor beta chain came up a few times. As yet, its antigen is unknown. This record belongs to a study of T-cell reconstitution after alpha-beta-depleted transplantation in children. The TCRbeta library was prepared with unique molecular identifiers. Each CDR3 protein is one row after TCRdb ran MiXCR on the PCR reads. There are about 600,000 distinct CDR3 sequences in the sample; around 23% occur only once, and 14% lies in the top ten. Study-level findings and limits: Several hundred rapidly expanded clones from non-depleted graft cells reportedly supplied alpha-beta T cells about two months post-transplant. The main origin of T-cell counts and diversity one year after transplant was newly produced T cells. High day-60 TCRbeta diversity in some patients came from surviving recipient T cells and thymic progenitors.

The material was PBMCs, mostly from graft donor cells, obtained 360 days after TCRalphabeta/CD19-depleted stem cell transplant. This TCR came from a boy in the first two years of life who had a stem cell transplant for acute myeloid leukemia, so the T cells may come from the graft donor.

The CDR3 nucleotides are TGTGCCATCAGTGACCAGGGTGCCTACAATGAGCAGTTCTTC. Translating it yields CAISDQGAYNEQFF. V gene TRBV10-3 combines with J gene TRBJ2-1; a possible D gene is TRBD1 (5 bases). V lost 3 bases and J lost 2, with 8 bases in between. The CDR3 has 14 amino acids. CDR1 is ENHRY and CDR2 is SYGVKD in the germline V gene.